The text below deals with one TCR beta chain. The entry originates in a study of blood T cell repertoires in COVID-19. Across the whole study: The United States, Italy and Spain supplied acute and convalescent COVID-19 samples. In each case, the material was cDNA or gDNA derived from T cells, B-cell-depleted T cells, or PBMCs.

Methods used by the authors: Scientists estimated how many nucleated cells there were by amplifying reference gene primers. This table comes from immunoSEQ multiplex PCR, and its TCRdb copy is limited to in-frame clones, with some not included. V and J calls and clone size come straight from that table; D and trimming were deduced from the DNA. The data contain 65,000 to 95,000 clones, roughly 80% of them singletons. Sequencing was done on a sample of peripheral blood. This TCR came from a woman between 40 and 50 years old with active or convalescent COVID-19.

CDR3 loop: CASSLGGDRGHMNTEAFF. CDR3 nucleotides: TGTGCCAGCAGCTTAGGGGGGGACAGGGGTCATATGAACACTGAAGCTTTCTTT. J is TRBJ1-1 and V is TRBV7-9; 10 nucleotides align to TRBD1. V dropped 1 base and J dropped 0; count of bases not matched to a gene: 8. This CDR3 has 18 residues. Germline lookup yields CDR1 SEHNR and CDR2 FQNEAQ (reference sequence). Together with reference TRBV7-9 and TRBJ1-1, the CDR3 gives the full variable domain: DTGVSQNPRHKITKRGQNVTFRCDPISEHNRLYWYRQTLGQGPEFLTYFQNEAQLEKSRLLSDRFSAERPKGSFSTLEIQRTEQGDSAMYLCASSLGGDRGHMNTEAFFGQGTRLTVV.